The 3 T cell receptor beta chains presented below share a single source sample, sequenced in a study of blood T cell repertoires in COVID-19. Generated by immunoSEQ multiplex PCR, the TCRdb table keeps only in-frame clones and is missing some. This repertoire shows some 270,000 clones, 75% to 90% found once; its top ten account for about 4.5%. The material sequenced was peripheral blood. All receptors come from a woman aged 35 to 49 who had recovered from COVID-19.

The chain combines TRBV5-4 with TRBJ1-1; TRBD1 is a possible D gene (5 bases). The germline V and J ends were trimmed by 7 bases and 2 bases, with 21 bases remaining between them. The germline V gene has CDR1 SGHNT and CDR2 YYREEE (reference sequence). CDR3 length: 16 amino acids. CDR3 DNA: TGTGCCAGCCGAAGAGTGGGGCGCATGATAAACACTGAAGCTTTCTTT. It translates to CASRRVGRMINTEAFF.

The chain employs TRBV7-9 and TRBJ2-7; no firm D call. V shed 1 base and J shed 2 bases, with 12 bases lying between them. Germline CDR1 and CDR2: SEHNR and FQNEAQ (reference sequence). The length of the CDR3 is 15 residues. CDR3 residues: CASSLGSGSPYEQYF. The CDR3 bases are TGTGCCAGCAGCTTAGGGTCAGGTAGTCCCTACGAGCAGTACTTC.

The CDR3: CASSPDPGVGTEAFF. CDR3 nucleotides: TGTGCCAGCTCACCAGACCCCGGGGTAGGGACTGAAGCTTTCTTT. This chain uses TRBV18 with TRBJ1-1; the D is unclear. The CDR3 has 15 amino acids. The ends were cut back, 2 bases at V and 5 bases at J, with 15 bases in the middle. Germline V lookup: CDR1 KGHSH, CDR2 LQKENI.